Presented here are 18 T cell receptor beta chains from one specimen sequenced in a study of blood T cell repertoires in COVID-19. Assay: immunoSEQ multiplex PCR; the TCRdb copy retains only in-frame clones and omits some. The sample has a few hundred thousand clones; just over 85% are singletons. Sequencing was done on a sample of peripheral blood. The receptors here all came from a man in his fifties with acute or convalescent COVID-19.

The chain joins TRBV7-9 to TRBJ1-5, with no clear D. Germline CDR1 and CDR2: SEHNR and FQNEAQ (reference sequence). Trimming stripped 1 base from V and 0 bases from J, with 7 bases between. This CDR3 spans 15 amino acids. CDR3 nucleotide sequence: TGTGCCAGCAGCTTAGGAGGGTTTAGCAATCAGCCCCAGCATTTT. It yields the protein CASSLGGFSNQPQHF.

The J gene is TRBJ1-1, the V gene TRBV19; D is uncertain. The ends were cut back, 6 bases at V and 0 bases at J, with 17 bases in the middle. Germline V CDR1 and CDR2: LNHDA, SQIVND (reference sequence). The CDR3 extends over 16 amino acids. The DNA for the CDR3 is TGTGCCAGTAGCCCTAGAGGAGGTAAAATGAACACTGAAGCTTTCTTT. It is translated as CASSPRGGKMNTEAFF.

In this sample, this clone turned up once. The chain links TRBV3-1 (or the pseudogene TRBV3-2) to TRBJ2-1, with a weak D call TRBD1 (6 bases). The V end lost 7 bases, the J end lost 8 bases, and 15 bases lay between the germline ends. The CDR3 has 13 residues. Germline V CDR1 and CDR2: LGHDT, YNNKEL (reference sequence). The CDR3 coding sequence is TGTGCCAGCACGGGACATCGTATGTATGAGCAGTTCTTC. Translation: CASTGHRMYEQFF.

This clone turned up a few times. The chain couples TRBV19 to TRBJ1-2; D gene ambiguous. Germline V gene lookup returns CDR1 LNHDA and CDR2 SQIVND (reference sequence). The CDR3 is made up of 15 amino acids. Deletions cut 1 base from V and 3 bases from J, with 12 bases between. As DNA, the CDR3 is TGTGCCAGTAGTATAGCCGGGGAAGCCTACTATGGCTACACCTTC. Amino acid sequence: CASSIAGEAYYGYTF. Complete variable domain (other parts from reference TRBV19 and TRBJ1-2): DGGITQSPKYLFRKEGQNVTLSCEQNLNHDAMYWYRQDPGQGLRLIYYSQIVNDFQKGDIAEGYSVSREKKESFPLTVTSAQKNPTAFYLCASSIAGEAYYGYTFGSGTRLTVV.

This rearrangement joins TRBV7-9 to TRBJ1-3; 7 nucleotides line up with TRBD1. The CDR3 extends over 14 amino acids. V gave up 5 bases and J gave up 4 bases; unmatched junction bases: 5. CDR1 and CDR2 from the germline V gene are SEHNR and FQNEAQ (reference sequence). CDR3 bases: TGTGCCAGCAGCCCGACAGGGAGCGGAAACACCATATATTTT. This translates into CASSPTGSGNTIYF.

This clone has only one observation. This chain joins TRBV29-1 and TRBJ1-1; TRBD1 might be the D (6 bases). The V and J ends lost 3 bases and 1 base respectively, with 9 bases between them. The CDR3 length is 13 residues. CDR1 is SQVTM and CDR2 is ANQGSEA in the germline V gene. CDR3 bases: TGCAGCGTTGACAACAGGGCGAACACTGAAGCTTTCTTT. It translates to CSVDNRANTEAFF.

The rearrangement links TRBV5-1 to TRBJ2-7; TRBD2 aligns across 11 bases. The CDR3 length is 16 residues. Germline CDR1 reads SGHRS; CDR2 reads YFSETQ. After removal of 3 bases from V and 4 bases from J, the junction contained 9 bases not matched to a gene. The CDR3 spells CASSSYTSGGFYEQYF. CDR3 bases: TGCGCCAGCAGCTCGTATACTAGCGGGGGTTTTTACGAGCAGTACTTC. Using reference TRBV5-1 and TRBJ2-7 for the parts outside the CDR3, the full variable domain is KAGVTQTPRYLIKTRGQQVTLSCSPISGHRSVSWYQQTPGQGLQFLFEYFSETQRNKGNFPGRFSGRQFSNSRSEMNVSTLELGDSALYLCASSSYTSGGFYEQYFGPGTRLTVT.

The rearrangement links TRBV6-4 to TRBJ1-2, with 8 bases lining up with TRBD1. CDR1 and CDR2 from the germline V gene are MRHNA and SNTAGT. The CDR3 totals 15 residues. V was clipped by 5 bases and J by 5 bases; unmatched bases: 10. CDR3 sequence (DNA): TGTGCCAGCAGTCCAACTACAGGGGGTCCGTATGGCTACACCTTC. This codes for CASSPTTGGPYGYTF.

This CDR3 reads CAISGQGGISYEQYF. The CDR3, as DNA: TGTGCCATCAGTGGTCAGGGGGGTATTTCCTACGAGCAGTACTTC. V and J are TRBV10-3 and TRBJ2-7; maybe TRBD1 (7 bases). Trimming left V 4 bases short and J 1 base short, with 14 bases between. CDR1 and CDR2 (germline): ENHRY, SYGVKD. The CDR3 extends over 15 amino acids.

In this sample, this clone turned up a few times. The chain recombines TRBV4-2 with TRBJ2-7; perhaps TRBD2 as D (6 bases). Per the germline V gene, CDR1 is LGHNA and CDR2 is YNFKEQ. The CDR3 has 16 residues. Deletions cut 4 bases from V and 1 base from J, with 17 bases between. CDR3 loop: CASSRNGGLTSYEQYF. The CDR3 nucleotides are TGTGCCAGCAGCCGGAACGGGGGACTGACTTCCTACGAGCAGTACTTC.

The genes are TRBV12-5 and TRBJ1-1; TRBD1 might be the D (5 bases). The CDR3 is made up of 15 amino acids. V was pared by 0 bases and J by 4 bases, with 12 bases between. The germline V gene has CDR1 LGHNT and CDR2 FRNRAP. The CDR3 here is CASGLVQGRITEAFF. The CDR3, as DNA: TGTGCTAGTGGTTTGGTGCAGGGAAGGATCACTGAAGCTTTCTTT. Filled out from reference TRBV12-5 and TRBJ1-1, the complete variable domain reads DARVTQTPRHKVTEMGQEVTMRCQPILGHNTVFWYRQTMMQGLELLAYFRNRAPLDDSGMPKDRFSAEMPDATLATLKIQPSEPRDSAVYFCASGLVQGRITEAFFGQGTRLTVV.

CDR3 in amino acids: CAWSGPVNEKLFF. CDR3 in DNA: TGTGCCTGGTCAGGGCCGGTAAATGAAAAACTGTTTTTT. The V gene is TRBV30, the J gene TRBJ1-4; weak D call: TRBD1 (5 bases). CDR1 and CDR2 (germline): GTSNPN, SVGIG (reference sequence). Trimming took 5 bases from V and 5 from J, leaving 12 bases between them. This CDR3 region has 13 residues.

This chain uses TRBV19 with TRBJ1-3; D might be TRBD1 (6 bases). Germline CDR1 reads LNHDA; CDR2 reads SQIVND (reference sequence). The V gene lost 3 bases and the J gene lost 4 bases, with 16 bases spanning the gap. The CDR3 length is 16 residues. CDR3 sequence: CASSMEFGTYGNTIYF. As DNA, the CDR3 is TGTGCCAGTAGTATGGAGTTTGGGACATACGGAAACACCATATATTTT.

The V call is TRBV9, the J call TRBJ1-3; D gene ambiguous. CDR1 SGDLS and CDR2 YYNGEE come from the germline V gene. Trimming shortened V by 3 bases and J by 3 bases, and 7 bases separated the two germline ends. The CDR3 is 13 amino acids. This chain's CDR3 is CASSGAVGNTIYF. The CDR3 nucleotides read TGTGCCAGCAGCGGAGCGGTTGGAAACACCATATATTTT.

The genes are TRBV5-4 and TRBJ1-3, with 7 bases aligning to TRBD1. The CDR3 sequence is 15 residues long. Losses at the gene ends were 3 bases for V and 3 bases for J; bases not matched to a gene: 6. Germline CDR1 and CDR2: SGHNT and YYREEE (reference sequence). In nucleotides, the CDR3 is TGTGCCAGCAGCTCCAGTAGACAGGGTGGAAACACCATATATTTT. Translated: CASSSSRQGGNTIYF.

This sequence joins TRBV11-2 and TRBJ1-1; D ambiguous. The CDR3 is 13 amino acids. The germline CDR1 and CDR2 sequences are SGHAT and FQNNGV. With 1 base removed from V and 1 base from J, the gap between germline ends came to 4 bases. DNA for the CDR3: TGTGCCAGCAGCTTAGGGCAGAACACTGAAGCTTTCTTT. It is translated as CASSLGQNTEAFF.

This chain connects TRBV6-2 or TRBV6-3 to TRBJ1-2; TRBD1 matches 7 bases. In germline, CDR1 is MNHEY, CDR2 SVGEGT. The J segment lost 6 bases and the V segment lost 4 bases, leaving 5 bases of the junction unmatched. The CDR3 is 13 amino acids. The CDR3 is CASSSLGQNGYTF. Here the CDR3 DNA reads TGTGCCAGCAGTTCCTTGGGACAGAATGGCTACACCTTC.

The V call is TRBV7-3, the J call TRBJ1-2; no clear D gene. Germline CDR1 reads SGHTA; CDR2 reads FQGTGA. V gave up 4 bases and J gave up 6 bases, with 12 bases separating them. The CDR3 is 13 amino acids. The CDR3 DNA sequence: TGTGCCAGCAGCTCAGGCGAGTTGAATGGCTACACCTTC. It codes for CASSSGELNGYTF.